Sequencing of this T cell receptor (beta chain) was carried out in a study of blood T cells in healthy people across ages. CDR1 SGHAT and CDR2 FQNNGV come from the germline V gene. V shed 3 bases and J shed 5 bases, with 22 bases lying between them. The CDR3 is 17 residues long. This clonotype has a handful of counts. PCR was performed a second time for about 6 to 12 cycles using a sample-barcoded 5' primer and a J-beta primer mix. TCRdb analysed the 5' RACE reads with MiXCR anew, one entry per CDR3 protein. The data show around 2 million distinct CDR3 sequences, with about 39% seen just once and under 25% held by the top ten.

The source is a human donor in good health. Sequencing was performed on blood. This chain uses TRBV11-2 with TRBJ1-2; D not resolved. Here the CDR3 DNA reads TGTGCCAGCAGCTTTGGATTCGACCTAACGAACCGATATGGCTACACCTTC. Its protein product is CASSFGFDLTNRYGYTF.